The 22 T cell receptor beta chains below come from one sample, sequenced in a study of cytomegalovirus exposure and HLA in healthy donors. PCR primers comprised 60 Vbeta and 13 Jbeta primers. TCRdb's copy holds only in-frame clones and misses some; the assay was immunoSEQ multiplex PCR. The table has approximately 160,000 clones, 75% to 90% seen once. The specimen was PBMCs. These receptors were obtained from a woman in her forties or fifties in good health and CMV-seropositive.

The rearrangement uses TRBV5-1 and TRBJ1-3; TRBD1 matches at 8 bases. V lost 0 bases and J lost 2; bases outside the gene matches: 4. Germline V CDR1 and CDR2: SGHRS, YFSETQ. The CDR3 extends over 16 amino acids. The CDR3 is CASSLAGQGAGNTIYF. The CDR3 DNA follows: TGCGCCAGCAGCTTGGCTGGACAGGGCGCTGGAAACACCATATATTTT. Combining the CDR3 with reference TRBV5-1 and TRBJ1-3 gives the whole variable domain KAGVTQTPRYLIKTRGQQVTLSCSPISGHRSVSWYQQTPGQGLQFLFEYFSETQRNKGNFPGRFSGRQFSNSRSEMNVSTLELGDSALYLCASSLAGQGAGNTIYFGEGSWLTVV.

Remarks on this clone: Other DNA sequences in this sample translate to the same CDR3. The rearrangement links TRBV19 to TRBJ2-7, with 7 bases lining up with TRBD1. CDR1 is LNHDA and CDR2 is SQIVND in the germline V gene (reference sequence). This CDR3 region has 15 residues. The V segment lost 1 base and the J segment 2 bases; nucleotides outside the gene matches: 5. CDR3 nucleotide sequence: TGTGCCAGTAGTATAGCCAGACAGGGAACCTACGAGCAGTACTTC. This translates into CASSIARQGTYEQYF.

The chain has TRBV29-1 and TRBJ1-2, with D perhaps TRBD1 (6 bases). V lost 5 bases to trimming and J lost 5 bases, with 9 bases between them. Germline CDR1 reads SQVTM; CDR2 reads ANQGSEA. The CDR3 is 11 residues long. DNA of the CDR3: TGCAGCGTTACCCAGGGGTATGGCTACACCTTC. Its protein is CSVTQGYGYTF.

The J gene is TRBJ1-1, the V gene TRBV4-2, with D tentatively TRBD1 (5 bases). The CDR3 is made up of 16 amino acids. Trimming shortened V by 0 bases and J by 3 bases, and 14 bases separated the two germline ends. Germline V gene sequence: CDR1 LGHNA, CDR2 YNFKEQ. CDR3: CASSQEIGARDTEAFF. In nucleotides, the CDR3 is TGTGCCAGCAGCCAAGAGATAGGGGCGAGAGACACTGAAGCTTTCTTT.

The CDR3 nucleotides read TGTGCCAGCAGCCACGCCGGTCGTGCCCAGCCCCAGCATTTT. Protein sequence: CASSHAGRAQPQHF. This chain joins TRBV7-2 and TRBJ1-5; D is unresolved. Germline loops: CDR1 SGHTA, CDR2 FQGNSA. CDR3 length: 14 residues. V lost 5 bases and J lost 7, with 15 bases in between.

This clone was recorded only once. The chain has TRBV6-5 and TRBJ2-7; a weak D match, TRBD1 (6 bases). Germline V lookup: CDR1 MNHEY, CDR2 SVGAGI. The CDR3 covers 13 residues. The V end was cut by 4 bases, the J end by 3 bases, with 10 bases between. The DNA for the CDR3 is TGTGCCAGCAGTTTCGGGACAATCTACGAGCAGTACTTC. It encodes CASSFGTIYEQYF.

The chain couples TRBV11-2 to TRBJ1-1, with no clear D. Trimming removed 5 bases from V and 8 bases from J, with 12 bases in between. The CDR3 sequence is 12 residues long. Germline lookup yields CDR1 SGHAT and CDR2 FQNNGV. CDR3 loop: CASSLNSGEAFF. In DNA, the CDR3 is TGTGCCAGCAGCCTAAACTCCGGGGAAGCTTTCTTT. Full variable domain (remainder filled in from reference TRBV11-2 and TRBJ1-1): EAGVAQSPRYKIIEKRQSVAFWCNPISGHATLYWYQQILGQGPKLLIQFQNNGVVDDSQLPKDRFSAERLKGVDSTLKIQPAKLEDSAVYLCASSLNSGEAFFGQGTRLTVV.

The CDR3 sequence: CAWTSGQTFYEQYF. The CDR3 DNA sequence: TGTGCCTGGACAAGTGGACAAACTTTCTACGAGCAGTACTTC. The chain carries TRBV30 and TRBJ2-7; TRBD1 is a possible D gene (5 bases). The ends were cut back, 4 bases at V and 3 bases at J, with 16 bases in the middle. CDR1 GTSNPN and CDR2 SVGIG come from the germline V gene (reference sequence). The CDR3 is made up of 14 amino acids.

The J gene is TRBJ2-3, the V gene TRBV7-6, with a tentative D call TRBD2 (5 bases). There are 13 residues in the CDR3. The germline V gene has CDR1 SGHVS and CDR2 FNYEAQ. The V end was cut by 2 bases, the J end by 4 bases, with 7 bases between. The CDR3: CASSLYGADTQYF. The CDR3 bases are TGTGCCAGCAGCTTATACGGGGCAGATACGCAGTATTTT.

This clone appeared once. The gene calls are TRBV10-3 and TRBJ2-7; 11 bases fit TRBD2. Germline V gene sequence: CDR1 ENHRY, CDR2 SYGVKD. The CDR3 runs to 16 residues. V lost 6 bases to trimming and J lost 1 base; unmatched junction nucleotides: 8. The CDR3 loop reads CAISEPGLAESYEQYF. DNA of the CDR3: TGTGCCATCAGCGAACCGGGACTAGCGGAATCCTACGAGCAGTACTTC.

Written as DNA, the CDR3 is TGCGCCAGCAGCTCTATTAGCGGGGGGCGCACCGGGGAGCTGTTTTTT. Its protein is CASSSISGGRTGELFF. The V gene is TRBV5-1, the J gene TRBJ2-2; 10 bases align to TRBD2. Germline CDR1 and CDR2: SGHRS and YFSETQ. This CDR3 comprises 16 residues. V was pared by 3 bases and J by 4 bases, with 6 bases of the junction left unmatched.

The J gene is TRBJ2-3, the V gene TRBV7-2; 12 bases agree with TRBD2. There are 14 residues in the CDR3. CDR1 and CDR2 (germline): SGHTA, FQGNSA. V was pared by 5 bases and J by 6 bases, with 3 bases of the junction left unmatched. CDR3 sequence: CASSPSGRADTQYF. The CDR3, as DNA: TGTGCCAGCAGCCCTAGCGGGAGGGCGGATACGCAGTATTTT.

The chain recombines TRBV7-2 with TRBJ1-2; no definite D call. Deletions cut 1 base from V and 1 base from J, with 13 bases between. This CDR3 contains 16 residues. CDR1 is SGHTA and CDR2 is FQGNSA in the germline V gene. CDR3 loop: CASSLGVGLINYGYTF. The CDR3 DNA reads as TGTGCCAGCAGCTTAGGGGTTGGGCTGATTAACTATGGCTACACCTTC.

The chain is built from TRBV2 and TRBJ2-3; 9 bases are shared with TRBD1. The V and J ends lost 5 bases and 3 bases, in that order; junction bases with no gene match: 6. CDR3 length equals 15 residues. Per germline, CDR1 SNHLY and CDR2 FYNNEI. In DNA, the CDR3 is TGTGCCAGCAGTCGCCCGGGACAGGGAACAGATACGCAGTATTTT. Translation: CASSRPGQGTDTQYF.

This clone was seen a few times. This chain connects TRBV27 to TRBJ2-5; TRBD2 matches at 11 bases. Germline assignment: CDR1 MNHEY and CDR2 SMNVEV (reference sequence). The CDR3 length is 17 residues. Trimming took 4 bases from V and 6 from J; bases not matched to a gene: 13. The CDR3, as DNA: TGTGCCAGCAGTTCGACTAGCGGGGACTACCGTCGAAAGACCCAGTACTTC. Its protein product is CASSSTSGDYRRKTQYF.

The chain has TRBV6-1 and TRBJ2-2, with 7 bases matching TRBD1. The V and J ends lost 9 bases and 4 bases, in that order; junction bases with no gene match: 8. This CDR3 spans 14 amino acids. CDR1 is MNHNS, CDR2 SASEGT, per germline. The CDR3 coding sequence is TGTGCCAGTAAAACAGGGGTCCTCACCGGGGAGCTGTTTTTT. Its translation: CASKTGVLTGELFF.

J is TRBJ1-3 and V is TRBV7-8, with D uncertain. The CDR3 consists of 18 residues. Germline CDR1 and CDR2: SGHVS and FQNEAQ. V was trimmed by 3 bases and J by 0 bases, leaving 18 bases between them. The CDR3 region is CASSFPVGEAPSGNTIYF. CDR3 sequence (DNA): TGTGCCAGCAGCTTCCCAGTCGGAGAGGCGCCCTCTGGAAACACCATATATTTT.

This chain links TRBV4-3 with TRBJ2-3; the D gene is possibly TRBD2 (7 bases). CDR3 length equals 17 residues. Germline CDR1 LGHNA, CDR2 YSLEER. V dropped 3 bases and J dropped 0 bases, with 16 bases sitting between them. DNA for the CDR3: TGCGCCAGCAGCCAGGAATCGCGGGGGCCCAGCACAGATACGCAGTATTTT. The encoded protein is CASSQESRGPSTDTQYF.

The chain uses TRBV28 and TRBJ1-3, with D perhaps TRBD1 (5 bases). Germline values: CDR1 MDHEN, CDR2 SYDVKM. V gave up 1 base and J gave up 1 base, with 14 bases separating them. This CDR3 is 17 amino acids long. The CDR3 region is CASSLSGRRSSGNTIYF. CDR3 in DNA: TGTGCCAGCAGTTTATCAGGGAGGAGGTCATCTGGAAACACCATATATTTT.

This clone came up once. This chain joins TRBV7-2 and TRBJ2-7; tentative D call: TRBD1 (5 bases). Germline V gives CDR1 SGHTA, CDR2 FQGNSA. The germline V and J ends were trimmed by 5 bases and 2 bases, with 13 bases remaining between them. The CDR3 spans 14 residues. CDR3 residues: CASSPRQGTYEQYF. For the CDR3, the DNA is TGTGCCAGCAGCCCTCGGCAGGGAACCTACGAGCAGTACTTC.

V usage is TRBV4-3 and J usage is TRBJ2-3; D is ambiguous. The CDR3 totals 16 residues. From germline, CDR1 is LGHNA and CDR2 YSLEER. Trimming pared 0 bases from V and 2 bases from J, leaving 12 bases between. CDR3 nucleotide sequence: TGCGCCAGCAGCCAAGATCGATTCGACAACACAGATACGCAGTATTTT. Its translation: CASSQDRFDNTDTQYF.

This clone has a single count. The chain carries TRBV4-1 and TRBJ2-5; D possibly corresponds to TRBD2 (7 bases). Germline CDR1 reads MGHRA; CDR2 reads YSYEKL. The CDR3 totals 15 residues. Trimming shortened V by 4 bases and J by 4 bases, and 16 bases separated the two germline ends. The CDR3 is CASSRGWGGLETQYF. CDR3 bases: TGCGCCAGCAGCCGAGGTTGGGGGGGCCTAGAGACCCAGTACTTC.